This T cell receptor (beta chain) was sequenced for a study of CD8 T cells in Susac syndrome. Study-level points and caveats: The study's TCR sequencing and HLA analysis drew on a certain number of individuals. That number was acknowledged as relatively small.

The table lists this clonotype with a count of one. Its specificity is not known. After extraction with the RNeasy kit, about 0.5 to 1 ug of the RNA was reverse transcribed using random hexamers. immunoSEQ multiplex PCR amplified TCR beta CDR3 across 54 Vbeta, 13 Jbeta. MiXCR was run by TCRdb on the immunoSEQ multiplex PCR reads, yielding one entry per CDR3 protein. Of 200,000 to 250,000 distinct CDR3 sequences in the sample, 80% to 95% were seen once. V shed 3 bases and J 0 bases; nucleotides not matched to a gene: 1. Germline assignment: CDR1 MNHEY and CDR2 SMNVEV (reference sequence). The CDR3 runs 14 residues.

This chain joins TRBV27 and TRBJ2-5; TRBD1 aligns across 7 bases. Source material: CD8+ T cells from PBMCs. The sequence was obtained from a human donor with multiple sclerosis. CDR3 coding DNA: TGTGCCAGCAGTTTCACAGGGGACCAAGAGACCCAGTACTTC. Translated: CASSFTGDQETQYF.